This T cell receptor beta chain was identified during a study of beta chain features in type 1 diabetes. General study findings and limits: Naive, central memory and regulatory TCRB repertoires appeared more similar among patients than healthy donors.

Naive, central memory, regulatory and stem cell-like memory cells within the CD4+ compartment were sorted using CD45RO/CCR7/CD25/CD127/CD95/CD27. As concerns this clone: Its antigen is unknown.

As every portion of the isolated RNA was reverse transcribed, the sequencing read expressed TCRB transcripts. The method was immunoSEQ multiplex PCR; TCRdb's version includes in-frame clones alone and lacks a portion of them. Of hundreds of thousands of clones detected, 10% to 15% appear once; the ten largest clones hold around 0.02%. Germline CDR1 and CDR2: PRHDT and FYEKMQ (reference sequence). V was pared by 4 bases and J by 1 base, with 13 bases between. The CDR3 is 15 amino acids. This chain joins TRBV13 and TRBJ2-5; D perhaps matches TRBD2 (5 bases). The receptor comes from a man in his late teens or twenties in good health. The sequencing input was naive CD4+ T cells from blood. The CDR3 sequence is CASSSSLALQETQYF. The CDR3 DNA follows: TGTGCCAGCAGCTCTAGCCTAGCCCTCCAAGAGACCCAGTACTTC.